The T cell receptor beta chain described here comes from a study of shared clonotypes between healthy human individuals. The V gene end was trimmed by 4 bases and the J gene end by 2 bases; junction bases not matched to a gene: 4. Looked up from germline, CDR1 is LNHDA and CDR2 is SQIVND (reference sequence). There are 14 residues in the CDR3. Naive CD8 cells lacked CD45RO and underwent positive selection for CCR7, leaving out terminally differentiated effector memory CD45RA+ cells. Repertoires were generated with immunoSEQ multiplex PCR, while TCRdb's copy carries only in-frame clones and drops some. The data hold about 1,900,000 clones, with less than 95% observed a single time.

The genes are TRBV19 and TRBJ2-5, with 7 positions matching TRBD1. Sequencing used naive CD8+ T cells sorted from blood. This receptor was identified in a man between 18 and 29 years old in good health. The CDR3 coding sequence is TGTGCCAGTAGTAAACAGGGGTGGCAAGAGACCCAGTACTTC. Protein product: CASSKQGWQETQYF.